A single T cell receptor (beta chain) is shown here with its context. As yet, its antigen is unknown. This specimen belongs to a study of regulatory T cells in long-lasting Graves disease. Study information: Persistence in Graves' disease required over 5 years of antithyroid drugs plus positive TSH receptor antibodies. Study observations and caveats: It was in persistent disease that TRBV28, TRBJ1-2 and TRBJ2-5 were favored. Small numbers of samples may have cut accuracy.

As for time point: persistent/refractory GD, antithyroid drugs over 5 years with positive TRAb. With RNA extracted from PBMCs as input, the TCR library was made. CDR3-region Arm-PCR and iRepertoire HTBI primers produced the TCR beta libraries. Original data processing: Identified across the samples were over 50 TRBV segments and about 14 TRBJ segments. TCRdb processed the multiplex PCR reads anew with MiXCR; each CDR3 protein has one entry. In this record, the V and J calls reflect TCRdb's handling and not the investigators' own analysis. The sample includes over 650,000 distinct CDR3 sequences, about 32% of them seen just once. The CDR3 length is 16 residues. Germline V gene lookup returns CDR1 DFQATT and CDR2 SNEGSKA (reference sequence). Trimming took off 0 bases at V and 8 bases at J, with 20 bases between the two ends.

This sequence joins TRBV20-1 and TRBJ2-1; D is unresolved. The sequence derives from a female donor with Graves disease. This specimen consisted of peripheral blood mononuclear cells (PBMCs), obtained when the disease was refractory, from a patient treated with antithyroid drugs. The CDR3 loop is CSARDGLGIRVDEQFF. The CDR3 DNA is TGCAGTGCTAGAGATGGGCTAGGGATTCGGGTCGATGAGCAGTTCTTC.